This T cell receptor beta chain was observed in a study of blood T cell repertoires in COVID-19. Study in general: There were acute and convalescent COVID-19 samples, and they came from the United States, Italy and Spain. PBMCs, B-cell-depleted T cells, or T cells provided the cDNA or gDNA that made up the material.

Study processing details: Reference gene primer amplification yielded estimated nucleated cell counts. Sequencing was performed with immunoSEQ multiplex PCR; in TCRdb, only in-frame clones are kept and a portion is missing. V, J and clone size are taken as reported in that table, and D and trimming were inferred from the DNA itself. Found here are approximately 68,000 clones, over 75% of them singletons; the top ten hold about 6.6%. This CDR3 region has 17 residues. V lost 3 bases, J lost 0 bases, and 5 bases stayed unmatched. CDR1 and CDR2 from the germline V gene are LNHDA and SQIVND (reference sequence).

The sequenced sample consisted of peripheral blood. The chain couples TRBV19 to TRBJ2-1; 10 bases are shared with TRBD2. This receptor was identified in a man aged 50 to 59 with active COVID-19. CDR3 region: CASSMGASGSSYNEQFF. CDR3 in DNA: TGTGCCAGTAGTATGGGGGCTAGCGGGAGCTCCTACAATGAGCAGTTCTTC.